Below are 21 T cell receptor beta chains sequenced from a single sample in a study of cytomegalovirus exposure and HLA in healthy donors. With 60 Vbeta and 13 Jbeta primers, the PCR was carried out. Produced via immunoSEQ multiplex PCR; TCRdb's table is partial and in-frame only. The sample shows about 140,000 clones, less than 85% of them seen only once. The sequencing input was PBMCs. Receptors originate from a woman aged 50 to 60 in good health and CMV-seropositive.

The chain joins TRBV12-5 to TRBJ1-6, with D possibly being TRBD1 (6 bases). The V and J ends lost 0 bases and 10 bases respectively, with 19 bases between them. CDR3 length: 17 residues. Germline V CDR1 and CDR2: LGHNT, FRNRAP. DNA for the CDR3: TGTGCTAGTGGTTTGGTAATCTCCGGGGGGCAAGTGTCACCCCTCCACTTT. This encodes CASGLVISGGQVSPLHF.

This clone came up a few times. V is TRBV6-6 and J is TRBJ1-1; D is ambiguous. V shed 8 bases and J shed 1 base, with 20 bases lying between them. The CDR3 consists of 16 residues. Germline V CDR1 and CDR2: MNHNY, SVGAGI (reference sequence). CDR3 coding DNA: TGTGCCAGCTCCTTTCCTAGGGAGGGCAGGAACACTGAAGCTTTCTTT. Protein: CASSFPREGRNTEAFF.

V gene TRBV6-1 combines with J gene TRBJ1-5, with TRBD1 matching over 9 bases. CDR1 is MNHNS and CDR2 is SASEGT in the germline V gene. The CDR3 loop spans 16 amino acids. Trimming removed 1 base from V and 1 base from J; junction bases left unmatched: 2. CDR3 in amino acids: CASSEGTGESNQPQHF. Written as DNA, the CDR3 is TGTGCCAGCAGTGAAGGGACAGGGGAGAGCAATCAGCCCCAGCATTTT.

The chain couples TRBV7-3 to TRBJ1-1; weak D call: TRBD1 (6 bases). The CDR3 has 14 residues. The V and J ends lost 1 base and 3 bases respectively, with 9 bases between them. CDR1 and CDR2 (germline): SGHTA, FQGTGA. This CDR3 reads CASSLIQGHTEAFF. As DNA, the CDR3 is TGTGCCAGCAGCTTAATTCAGGGGCACACTGAAGCTTTCTTT.

The chain combines TRBV10-3 with TRBJ1-6; a weak D match, TRBD1 (6 bases). Germline V gives CDR1 ENHRY, CDR2 SYGVKD. This CDR3 has 16 residues. Deletions cut 1 base from V and 3 bases from J, with 10 bases between. CDR3 coding DNA: TGTGCCATCAGTGAGTTGGACAGCAACTATAATTCACCCCTCCACTTT. Translating it yields CAISELDSNYNSPLHF.

This chain connects TRBV9 to TRBJ1-6, with 7 nucleotides matching TRBD1. The junction had 2 bases not matched to a gene; V was cut back by 4 bases and J by 7 bases. Looked up from germline, CDR1 is SGDLS and CDR2 is YYNGEE. CDR3 length: 13 amino acids. The CDR3 DNA follows: TGTGCCAGCAGCCAGGGGGAGAATTCACCCCTCCACTTT. This encodes CASSQGENSPLHF.

This clone was counted only a few times. V and J are TRBV6-5 and TRBJ2-3; no firm D call. This CDR3 has 14 amino acids. V dropped 7 bases and J dropped 2 bases, with 13 bases sitting between them. Germline V CDR1 and CDR2: MNHEY, SVGAGI. The CDR3 region is CASTSSYSTDTQYF. CDR3 bases: TGTGCCAGCACCTCCTCCTATTCCACAGATACGCAGTATTTT.

This chain uses TRBV5-6 with TRBJ2-7; 9 bases are shared with TRBD1. The ends lost 3 bases at V and 1 base at J; junction bases unmatched: 5. Germline-derived CDR1 and CDR2 are SGHDT and YYEEEE. This CDR3 is 15 amino acids long. CDR3 residues: CASSSLGQGSYEQYF. The CDR3 bases are TGTGCCAGCAGCTCGTTGGGACAGGGTTCCTACGAGCAGTACTTC.

This clone has more than one count but fewer than ten. V is TRBV2 and J is TRBJ2-7; no clear D. The V and J ends lost 8 bases and 6 bases respectively, with 17 bases between them. The CDR3 loop spans 13 amino acids. CDR1 is SNHLY, CDR2 FYNNEI, per germline. The CDR3 here is CASLSLAVFEQYF. The CDR3 DNA reads as TGTGCCAGCCTTTCGCTGGCCGTTTTCGAGCAGTACTTC.

The chain combines TRBV29-1 with TRBJ1-6; the D gene is possibly TRBD1 (5 bases). The CDR3 spans 13 residues. CDR1 SQVTM and CDR2 ANQGSEA come from the germline V gene. Trimming removed 0 bases at V and 5 bases at J, with 5 bases between. The CDR3 DNA is TGCAGCGTTGAAGAGACAGATAATTCACCCCTCCACTTT. Protein: CSVEETDNSPLHF.

This clone occurred once. This chain connects TRBV30 to TRBJ2-5; 9 nucleotides agree with TRBD2. After removal of 5 bases from V and 5 bases from J, the junction contained 6 bases not matched to a gene. The CDR3 spans 13 residues. Germline CDR1 and CDR2: GTSNPN and SVGIG (reference sequence). The CDR3 sequence is CAWGRGGRETQYF. The CDR3 DNA is TGTGCCTGGGGGCGGGGGGGCCGTGAGACCCAGTACTTC.

The J gene is TRBJ2-3, the V gene TRBV6-1; TRBD2 matches 11 bases. The CDR3 loop spans 16 amino acids. Trimming took 4 bases from V and 6 from J; bases not matched to a gene: 9. Germline V CDR1 and CDR2: MNHNS, SASEGT. CDR3 nucleotide sequence: TGTGCCAGCAGTGGCAGTTCTAGCGGGGGGATGGATACGCAGTATTTT. Its translation is CASSGSSSGGMDTQYF.

The gene calls are TRBV4-3 and TRBJ1-1; 9 positions match TRBD1. V lost 4 bases to trimming and J lost 7 bases; unmatched junction nucleotides: 4. Germline CDR1 reads LGHNA; CDR2 reads YSLEER. The CDR3 sequence is 13 residues long. CDR3: CASSPGTGSEAFF. The CDR3 nucleotides read TGCGCCAGCAGCCCAGGGACAGGGAGTGAAGCTTTCTTT.

Here the CDR3 DNA reads TGTGCCAGTTCACCAGCAGGGGCGGGCAGGTCTGGGGCCAACGTCCTGACTTTC. This sequence encodes CASSPAGAGRSGANVLTF. The rearrangement joins TRBV28 to TRBJ2-6, with D possibly being TRBD1 (6 bases). From germline, CDR1 is MDHEN and CDR2 SYDVKM. The CDR3 is 18 residues long. Trimming left V 9 bases short and J 1 base short, with 22 bases between.

The genes are TRBV28 and TRBJ1-2; 8 nucleotides match TRBD1. From germline, CDR1 is MDHEN and CDR2 SYDVKM. The length of the CDR3 is 14 residues. V lost 5 bases and J lost 3; bases outside the gene matches: 5. CDR3 loop: CASSSRGPDYGYTF. The CDR3 DNA reads as TGTGCCAGCAGTAGCAGGGGGCCCGACTATGGCTACACCTTC.

For the CDR3, the DNA is TGTGCCAGCAGCTTGACAGACCATTTAGCTAACTATGGCTACACCTTC. It translates to CASSLTDHLANYGYTF. The V and J genes are TRBV5-5 and TRBJ1-2; D gene ambiguous. Germline lookup yields CDR1 SGHKS and CDR2 YYEKEE (reference sequence). The CDR3 extends over 16 amino acids. V lost 1 base and J 0 bases, leaving 13 bases between the germline ends.

This clone was counted between two and nine times. The rearrangement uses TRBV9 and TRBJ2-7; weak D call: TRBD2 (6 bases). The ends were cut back, 0 bases at V and 4 bases at J, with 14 bases in the middle. Germline CDR1 reads SGDLS; CDR2 reads YYNGEE. The CDR3 loop spans 15 amino acids. The DNA for the CDR3 is TGTGCCAGCAGCGTAGACGGGGGACCACTATACGAGCAGTACTTC. This gives the protein CASSVDGGPLYEQYF.

This clone appeared a single time. The V and J genes are TRBV11-1 and TRBJ2-7; weak D call: TRBD2 (6 bases). Germline V gene data show CDR1 as SGHAT and CDR2 as FQDESV (reference sequence). The CDR3 has 14 residues. V dropped 8 bases and J dropped 6 bases, with 20 bases sitting between them. The CDR3: CASARSGGSVEQYF. For the CDR3, the DNA is TGTGCCAGCGCTAGAAGTGGGGGGTCGGTCGAGCAGTACTTC.

This clone was observed a single time. The CDR3 is CASSLISRGRISYEQYF. The CDR3 DNA follows: TGTGCCAGCAGCTTAATTAGTCGCGGGCGGATCTCCTACGAGCAGTACTTC. The genes are TRBV11-2 and TRBJ2-7, with a tentative D call TRBD2 (5 bases). The V end was cut by 2 bases, the J end by 0 bases, with 17 bases between. The CDR3 length is 17 residues. The germline V gene encodes CDR1 SGHAT and CDR2 FQNNGV.

The chain couples TRBV7-2 to TRBJ1-5; 7 bases are shared with TRBD1. Trimming cost V 5 bases and J 7 bases; bases outside gene matches: 8. This CDR3 region has 14 residues. Germline values: CDR1 SGHTA, CDR2 FQGNSA. In DNA, the CDR3 is TGTGCCAGCAGCCTACGACAGGGTAGACAGCCCCAGCATTTT. Encoded protein: CASSLRQGRQPQHF. The variable domain in full, completed from reference TRBV7-2 and TRBJ1-5, reads GAGVSQSPSNKVTEKGKDVELRCDPISGHTALYWYRQSLGQGLEFLIYFQGNSAPDKSGLPSDRFSAERTGGSVSTLTIQRTQQEDSAVYLCASSLRQGRQPQHFGDGTRLSIL.

V usage is TRBV7-2 and J usage is TRBJ2-5, with 11 positions matching TRBD2. The V gene end was trimmed by 7 bases and the J gene end by 1 base; junction bases not matched to a gene: 14. Looked up from germline, CDR1 is SGHTA and CDR2 is FQGNSA. This CDR3 region has 18 residues. The CDR3 loop is CASTLMVAGGPFQETQYF. The CDR3 DNA reads as TGTGCCAGCACCCTTATGGTAGCGGGGGGGCCATTCCAAGAGACCCAGTACTTC.